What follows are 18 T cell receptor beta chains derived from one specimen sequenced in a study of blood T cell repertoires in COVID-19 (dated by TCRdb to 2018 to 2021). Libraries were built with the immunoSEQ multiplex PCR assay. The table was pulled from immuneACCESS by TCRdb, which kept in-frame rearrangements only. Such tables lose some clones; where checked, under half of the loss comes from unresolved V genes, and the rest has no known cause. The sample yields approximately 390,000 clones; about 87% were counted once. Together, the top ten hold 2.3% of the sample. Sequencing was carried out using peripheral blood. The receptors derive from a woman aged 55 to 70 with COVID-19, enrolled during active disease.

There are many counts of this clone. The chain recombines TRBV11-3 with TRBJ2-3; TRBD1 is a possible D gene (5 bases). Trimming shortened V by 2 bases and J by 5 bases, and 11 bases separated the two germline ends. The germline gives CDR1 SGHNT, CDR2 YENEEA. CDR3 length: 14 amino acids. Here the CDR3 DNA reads TGTGCCAGCAGCTTAAGGGGTATTCGAGATACGCAGTATTTT. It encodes CASSLRGIRDTQYF.

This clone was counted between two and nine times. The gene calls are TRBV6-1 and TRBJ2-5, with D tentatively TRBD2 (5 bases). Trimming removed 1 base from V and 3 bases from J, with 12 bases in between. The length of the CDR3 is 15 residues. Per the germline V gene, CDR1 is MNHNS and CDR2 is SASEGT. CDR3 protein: CASSEGWRAEETQYF. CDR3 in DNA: TGTGCCAGCAGTGAAGGTTGGCGAGCGGAAGAGACCCAGTACTTC.

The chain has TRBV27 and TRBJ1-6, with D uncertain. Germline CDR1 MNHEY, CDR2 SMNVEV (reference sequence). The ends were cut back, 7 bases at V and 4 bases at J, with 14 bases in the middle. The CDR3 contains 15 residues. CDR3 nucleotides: TGTGCCAGCACTCACACGGCTAGGTATAATTCACCCCTCCACTTT. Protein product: CASTHTARYNSPLHF.

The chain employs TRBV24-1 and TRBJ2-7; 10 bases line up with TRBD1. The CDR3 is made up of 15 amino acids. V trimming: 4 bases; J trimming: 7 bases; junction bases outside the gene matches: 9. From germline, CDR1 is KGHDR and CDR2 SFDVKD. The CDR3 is CATSDPRTGGGEQYF. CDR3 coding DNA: TGTGCCACCAGTGACCCTCGGACAGGGGGGGGAGAGCAGTACTTC.

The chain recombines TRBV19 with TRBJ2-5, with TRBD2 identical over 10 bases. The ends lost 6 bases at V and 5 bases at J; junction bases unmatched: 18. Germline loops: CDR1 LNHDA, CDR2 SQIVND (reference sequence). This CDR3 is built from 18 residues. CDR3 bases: TGTGCCAGTAGCCCTAAAGCGGGGGGGCCGACTCGTATGGAGACCCAGTACTTC. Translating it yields CASSPKAGGPTRMETQYF.

CDR3 in amino acids: CASSQEGGDTQYF. The CDR3, as DNA: TGCGCCAGCAGCCAAGAAGGAGGGGATACGCAGTATTTT. V gene TRBV4-1 combines with J gene TRBJ2-3, with a weak D call TRBD2 (6 bases). CDR3 length equals 13 residues. V lost 0 bases, J lost 6 bases, and 7 bases lay in between. CDR1 and CDR2 from the germline V gene are MGHRA and YSYEKL.

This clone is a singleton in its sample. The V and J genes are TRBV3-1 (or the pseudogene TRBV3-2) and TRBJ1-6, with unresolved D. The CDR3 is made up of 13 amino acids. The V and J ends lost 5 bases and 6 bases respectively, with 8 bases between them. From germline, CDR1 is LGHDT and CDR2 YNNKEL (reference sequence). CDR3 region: CASSYKFNSPLHF. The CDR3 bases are TGTGCCAGCAGCTACAAATTTAATTCACCCCTCCACTTT.

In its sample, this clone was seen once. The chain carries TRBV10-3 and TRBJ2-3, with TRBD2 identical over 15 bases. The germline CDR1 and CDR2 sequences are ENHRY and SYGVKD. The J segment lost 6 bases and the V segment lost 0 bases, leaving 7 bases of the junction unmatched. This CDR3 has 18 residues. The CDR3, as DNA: TGTGCCATCAGTGAGTCGAGGACTAGCGGGGGGGCCTGGGATACGCAGTATTTT. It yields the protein CAISESRTSGGAWDTQYF.

DNA of the CDR3: TGTGCCAGCTTCTGGTCAGGGAAGGATACGCAGTATTTT. This translates into CASFWSGKDTQYF. This chain links TRBV18 with TRBJ2-3; possible D gene TRBD1, 5 bases. V was trimmed by 7 bases and J by 6 bases, leaving 14 bases between them. Germline V gives CDR1 KGHSH, CDR2 LQKENI. CDR3 size: 13 residues.

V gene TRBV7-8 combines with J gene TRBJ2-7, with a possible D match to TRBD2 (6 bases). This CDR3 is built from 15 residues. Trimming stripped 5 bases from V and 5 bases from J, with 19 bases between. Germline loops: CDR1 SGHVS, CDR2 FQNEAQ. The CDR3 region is CASSQRLVADDEQYF. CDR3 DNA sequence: TGTGCCAGCAGCCAGAGACTAGTAGCCGATGACGAGCAGTACTTC.

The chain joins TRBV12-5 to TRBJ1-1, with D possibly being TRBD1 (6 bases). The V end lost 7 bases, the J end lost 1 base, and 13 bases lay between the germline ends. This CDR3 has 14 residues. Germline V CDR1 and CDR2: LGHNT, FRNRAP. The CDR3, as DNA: TGTGCTAGTGCTTTACAGGGATCGAACACTGAAGCTTTCTTT. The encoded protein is CASALQGSNTEAFF.

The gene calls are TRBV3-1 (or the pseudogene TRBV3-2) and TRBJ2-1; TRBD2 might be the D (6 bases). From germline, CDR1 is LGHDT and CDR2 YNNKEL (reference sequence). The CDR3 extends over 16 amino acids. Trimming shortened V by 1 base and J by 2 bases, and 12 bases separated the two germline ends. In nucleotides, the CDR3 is TGTGCCAGCAGCCAAGTGACTAGGGGCACCTACAATGAGCAGTTCTTC. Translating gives CASSQVTRGTYNEQFF.

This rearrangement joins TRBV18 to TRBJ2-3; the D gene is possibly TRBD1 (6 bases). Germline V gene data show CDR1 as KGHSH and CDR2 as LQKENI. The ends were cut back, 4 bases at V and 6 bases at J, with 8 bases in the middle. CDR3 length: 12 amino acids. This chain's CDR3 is CASSLGADTQYF. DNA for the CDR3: TGTGCCAGCTCACTGGGGGCTGATACGCAGTATTTT.

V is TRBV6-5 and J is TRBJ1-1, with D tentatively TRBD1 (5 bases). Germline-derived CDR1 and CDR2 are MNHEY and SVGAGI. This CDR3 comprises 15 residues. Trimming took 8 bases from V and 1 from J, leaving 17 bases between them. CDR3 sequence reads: CASQRAGLGNTEAFF. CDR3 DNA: TGTGCCAGCCAAAGGGCAGGGCTAGGGAACACTGAAGCTTTCTTT.

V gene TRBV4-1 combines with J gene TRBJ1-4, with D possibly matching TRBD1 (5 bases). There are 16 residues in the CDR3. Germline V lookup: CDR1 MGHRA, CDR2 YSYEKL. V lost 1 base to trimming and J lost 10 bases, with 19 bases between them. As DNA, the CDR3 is TGCGCCAGCAGCCAAGTCTCCAGCTCCCTGGGGGGAAAACTGTTTTTT. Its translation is CASSQVSSSLGGKLFF.

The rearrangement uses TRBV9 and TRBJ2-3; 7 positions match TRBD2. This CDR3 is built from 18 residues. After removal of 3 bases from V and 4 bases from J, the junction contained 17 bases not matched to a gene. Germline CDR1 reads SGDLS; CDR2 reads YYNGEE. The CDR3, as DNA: TGTGCCAGCAGCGCGCGCAAAGAGACTAGCCTTGGGGCAGATACGCAGTATTTT. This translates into CASSARKETSLGADTQYF.

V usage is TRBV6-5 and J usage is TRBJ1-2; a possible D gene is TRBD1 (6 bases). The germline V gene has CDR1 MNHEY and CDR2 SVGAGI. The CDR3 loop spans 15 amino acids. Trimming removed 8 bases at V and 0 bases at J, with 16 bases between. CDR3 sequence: CASPAVTGPNYGYTF. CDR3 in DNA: TGTGCCAGCCCCGCTGTTACAGGGCCTAACTATGGCTACACCTTC.

The chain's CDR3 is CASSLTDNYGYTF. The DNA of the CDR3 is TGTGCCAGCAGTTTAACAGATAACTATGGCTACACCTTC. V and J are TRBV28 and TRBJ1-2, with D unclear. Trimming left V 2 bases short and J 1 base short, with 5 bases between. The CDR3 spans 13 residues. CDR1 and CDR2 from the germline V gene are MDHEN and SYDVKM.